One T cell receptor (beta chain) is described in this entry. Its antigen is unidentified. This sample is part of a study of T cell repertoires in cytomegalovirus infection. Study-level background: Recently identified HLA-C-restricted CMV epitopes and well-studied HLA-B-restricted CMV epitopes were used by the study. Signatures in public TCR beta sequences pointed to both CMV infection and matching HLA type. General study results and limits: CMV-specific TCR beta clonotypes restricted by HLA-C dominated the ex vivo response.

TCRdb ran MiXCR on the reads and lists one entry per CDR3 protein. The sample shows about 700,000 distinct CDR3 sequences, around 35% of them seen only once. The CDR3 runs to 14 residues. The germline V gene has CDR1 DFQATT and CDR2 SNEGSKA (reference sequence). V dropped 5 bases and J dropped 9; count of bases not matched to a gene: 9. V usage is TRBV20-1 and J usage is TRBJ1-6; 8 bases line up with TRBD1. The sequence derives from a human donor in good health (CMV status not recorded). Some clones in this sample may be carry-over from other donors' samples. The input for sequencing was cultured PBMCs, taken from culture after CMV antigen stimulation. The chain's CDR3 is CSAHYGTGASPLHF. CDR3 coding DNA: TGCAGTGCTCACTACGGGACAGGAGCTTCACCCCTCCACTTT.